This entry concerns a single TCR beta chain. Its cognate antigen is unknown. Method: immunoSEQ multiplex PCR; TCRdb's copy keeps in-frame clones and lacks some. The sample carries 130,000 to 150,000 clones, 91% recorded once. This entry belongs to a study of T cell responses to AZD1222 COVID-19 vaccine. Whole-study results and caveats: Regions 160-218 and 743-854 dominated among vaccine-associated CD4 TCRs spanning spike. Possibly, clonal diversity was underestimated; donors were largely white British and included more females.

This CDR3 has 16 residues. Trimming left V 0 bases short and J 1 base short, with 9 bases between. Looked up from germline, CDR1 is MNHEY and CDR2 is SMNVEV (reference sequence). This sequence joins TRBV27 and TRBJ1-4; D is uncertain. This sequence was found in an adult in good health. The sequenced sample was peripheral blood, obtained on day 0 of AZD1222 vaccination. The DNA of the CDR3 is TGTGCCAGCAGTTTATCTTGGACGGAAACTAATGAAAAACTGTTTTTT. Translating gives CASSLSWTETNEKLFF.